This TCR beta chain was recorded in a study of blood T cell repertoires in COVID-19. Study-level background: Collection of acute and convalescent COVID-19 samples took place in the United States, Italy and Spain.

Original processing methods: Scientists estimated how many nucleated cells there were by amplifying reference gene primers. Profiling relied on immunoSEQ multiplex PCR, and the TCRdb table lists in-frame clones only, not all of them. That table is the source of V, J and clone size, and D and trimming were worked out from the DNA. The sample gives around 290,000 clones, approximately 89% of which show up once; about 2.2% is in the top ten. The CDR3 length is 14 residues. The germline CDR1 and CDR2 sequences are GTSNPN and SVGIG (reference sequence). V lost 5 bases to trimming and J lost 6 bases; unmatched junction nucleotides: 5.

What was sequenced was peripheral blood. The chain combines TRBV30 with TRBJ1-5, with 12 nucleotides matching TRBD1. The receptor comes from a woman in her 30s with COVID-19, enrolled during active disease. CDR3 residues: CAWSGQGATQPQHF. The CDR3 DNA reads as TGTGCCTGGTCGGGACAGGGGGCAACTCAGCCCCAGCATTTT.